This T cell receptor beta chain originates from a study of blood T cells in healthy people across ages. The ends were cut back, 3 bases at V and 4 bases at J, with 21 bases in the middle. The CDR3 contains 17 residues. Germline V lookup: CDR1 KGHSH, CDR2 LQKENI. This clonotype has a handful of counts. Its specificity is unknown. Points from the study as a whole: Fewer expanded clones and more diversity marked long-lived versus aged donors.

For the second PCR, which ran for roughly 6 to 12 cycles, a sample-barcoded 5' primer and a J-beta primer mix were used. TCRdb recomputed calls from the 5' RACE reads with MiXCR, one row per CDR3 protein. The data contain a few hundred thousand distinct CDR3 sequences, 27% of them singletons. About 10 milliliters was the volume of peripheral blood drawn from each donor. The chain joins TRBV18 to TRBJ1-2, with D possibly matching TRBD1 (6 bases). The specimen was blood. The source of this sequence is a woman between 70 and 85 years old in good health. The CDR3 reads CASSPQSRGSTSYGYTF. CDR3 nucleotides: TGTGCCAGCTCACCGCAGTCGAGGGGGTCTACCAGCTATGGCTACACCTTC.